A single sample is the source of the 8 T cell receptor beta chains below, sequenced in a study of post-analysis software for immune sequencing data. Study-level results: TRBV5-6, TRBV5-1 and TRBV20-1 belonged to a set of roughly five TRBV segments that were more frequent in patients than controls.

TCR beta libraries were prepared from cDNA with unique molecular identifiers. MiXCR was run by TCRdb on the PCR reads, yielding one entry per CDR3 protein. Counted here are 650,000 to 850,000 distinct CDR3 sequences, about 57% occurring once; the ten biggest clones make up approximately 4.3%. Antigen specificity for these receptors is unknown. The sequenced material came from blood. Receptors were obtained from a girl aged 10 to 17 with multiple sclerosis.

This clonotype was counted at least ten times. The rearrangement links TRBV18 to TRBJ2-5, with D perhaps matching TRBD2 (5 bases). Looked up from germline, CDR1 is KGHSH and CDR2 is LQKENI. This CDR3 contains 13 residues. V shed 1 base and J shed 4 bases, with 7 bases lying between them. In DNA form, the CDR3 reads TGTGCCAGCTCACCACGAGGGCGAGAGACCCAGTACTTC. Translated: CASSPRGRETQYF.

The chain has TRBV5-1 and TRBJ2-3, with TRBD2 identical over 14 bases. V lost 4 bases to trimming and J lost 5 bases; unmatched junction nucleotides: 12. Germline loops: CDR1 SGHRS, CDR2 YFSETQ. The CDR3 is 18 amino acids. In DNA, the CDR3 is TGCGCCAGCAGCCCCACGCCGACTAGCGGGAGGGGGGTAGATACGCAGTATTTT. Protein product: CASSPTPTSGRGVDTQYF.

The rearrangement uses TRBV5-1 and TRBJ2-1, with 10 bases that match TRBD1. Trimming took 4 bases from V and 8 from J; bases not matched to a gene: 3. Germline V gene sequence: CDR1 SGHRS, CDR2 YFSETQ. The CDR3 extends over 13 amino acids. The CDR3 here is CASSPGQGYEQFF. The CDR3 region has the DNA TGCGCCAGCAGCCCGGGACAGGGGTATGAGCAGTTCTTC.

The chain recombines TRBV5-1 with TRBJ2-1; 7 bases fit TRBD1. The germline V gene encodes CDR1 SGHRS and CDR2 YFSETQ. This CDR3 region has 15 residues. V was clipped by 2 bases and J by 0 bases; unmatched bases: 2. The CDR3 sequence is CASSLGTVSYNEQFF. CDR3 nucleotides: TGCGCCAGCAGCTTAGGGACAGTCTCCTACAATGAGCAGTTCTTC.

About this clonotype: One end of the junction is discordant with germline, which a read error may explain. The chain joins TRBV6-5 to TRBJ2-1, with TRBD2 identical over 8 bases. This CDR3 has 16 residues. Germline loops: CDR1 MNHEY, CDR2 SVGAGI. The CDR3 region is CASSRRGTRGGNEQFF. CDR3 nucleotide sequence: TGCGCCAGCAGCCGTAGGGGGACTAGAGGGGGCAATGAGCAGTTCTTC.

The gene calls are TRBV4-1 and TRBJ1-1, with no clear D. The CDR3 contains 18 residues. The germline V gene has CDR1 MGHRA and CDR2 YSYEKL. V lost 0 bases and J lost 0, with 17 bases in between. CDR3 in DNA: TGCGCCAGCAGCCAAGAAGGAGTACGACTGACCTTGAACACTGAAGCTTTCTTT. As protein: CASSQEGVRLTLNTEAFF.

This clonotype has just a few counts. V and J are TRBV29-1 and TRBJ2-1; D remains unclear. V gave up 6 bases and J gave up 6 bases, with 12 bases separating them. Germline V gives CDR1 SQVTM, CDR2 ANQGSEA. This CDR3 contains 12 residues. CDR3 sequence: CSVVPRANEQFF. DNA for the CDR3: TGCAGCGTGGTGCCCCGTGCCAATGAGCAGTTCTTC.

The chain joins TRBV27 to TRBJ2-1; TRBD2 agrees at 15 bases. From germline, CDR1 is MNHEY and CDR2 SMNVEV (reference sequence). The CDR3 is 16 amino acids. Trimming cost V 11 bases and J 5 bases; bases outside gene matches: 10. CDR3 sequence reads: CASSGLAGGRDNEQFF. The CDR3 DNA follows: TGTGCCTCGTCCGGACTAGCGGGGGGGAGGGACAATGAGCAGTTCTTC.